This entry lists 18 T cell receptor beta chains sequenced from one sample in a study of cytomegalovirus exposure and HLA in healthy donors. PCR used 60 Vbeta primers and 13 Jbeta primers. Sequencing was performed with immunoSEQ multiplex PCR; in TCRdb, only in-frame clones are kept and a portion is missing. The sample lists about 97,000 clones; roughly three quarters were seen once. Sequencing was performed on PBMCs. The receptors shown here come from a male donor in good health and CMV-seropositive.

The chain recombines TRBV6-5 with TRBJ1-1; D gene ambiguous. Per the germline V gene, CDR1 is MNHEY and CDR2 is SVGAGI. V was cut by 6 bases and J by 5 bases, with 13 bases left in between. CDR3 length: 13 residues. The CDR3 region is CASSLLGRTEAFF. CDR3 sequence (DNA): TGTGCCAGCAGCCTCTTAGGGAGGACTGAAGCTTTCTTT.

This chain joins TRBV7-2 and TRBJ2-1; 11 bases line up with TRBD1. Germline CDR1 SGHTA, CDR2 FQGNSA. V lost 1 base to trimming and J lost 8 bases; unmatched junction nucleotides: 4. The CDR3 is 15 residues long. The CDR3 is CASSLGDRGNYEQFF. Here the CDR3 DNA reads TGTGCCAGCAGCTTAGGGGACAGGGGGAACTATGAGCAGTTCTTC.

The gene calls are TRBV5-8 and TRBJ1-5; D unclear. Germline values: CDR1 SGHTS, CDR2 YDEGEE. V shed 2 bases and J shed 4 bases, with 7 bases lying between them. The length of the CDR3 is 13 residues. The CDR3 sequence: CASSFTFNQPQHF. DNA for the CDR3: TGTGCCAGCAGCTTTACTTTTAATCAGCCCCAGCATTTT.

This sequence joins TRBV7-2 and TRBJ1-2, with 7 bases that match TRBD1. CDR3 length: 17 residues. CDR1 and CDR2 (germline): SGHTA, FQGNSA. V lost 0 bases, J lost 4 bases, and 11 bases stayed unmatched. CDR3 loop: CASSLAGTAEGGYGYTF. The CDR3 DNA follows: TGTGCCAGCAGCTTAGCCGGGACAGCGGAAGGAGGCTATGGCTACACCTTC.

This chain joins TRBV19 and TRBJ1-4, with 10 nucleotides matching TRBD1. The ends lost 3 bases at V and 4 bases at J; junction bases unmatched: 8. CDR1 LNHDA and CDR2 SQIVND come from the germline V gene (reference sequence). CDR3 length: 17 residues. In DNA form, the CDR3 reads TGTGCCAGTAGTATGGGGACAGGGGTTGTGGGTAATGAAAAACTGTTTTTT. Protein product: CASSMGTGVVGNEKLFF.

The V and J genes are TRBV4-2 and TRBJ2-7; 16 bases are shared with TRBD2. The CDR3 runs to 16 residues. Losses at the gene ends were 3 bases for V and 2 bases for J; bases not matched to a gene: 1. Germline-derived CDR1 and CDR2 are LGHNA and YNFKEQ. The chain's CDR3 is CASSQGLAGGPYEQYF. CDR3 sequence (DNA): TGTGCCAGCAGCCAGGGACTAGCGGGGGGGCCCTACGAGCAGTACTTC.

V is TRBV14 and J is TRBJ2-6; TRBD2 is a possible D gene (5 bases). This CDR3 contains 19 residues. The germline V gene encodes CDR1 SGHDN and CDR2 FVKESK. V dropped 4 bases and J dropped 0 bases, with 19 bases sitting between them. CDR3 nucleotides: TGTGCCAGCAGCCCCCTAGGGCGGGTAGGATCCTCTGGGGCCAACGTCCTGACTTTC. It encodes CASSPLGRVGSSGANVLTF.

This chain joins TRBV6-5 and TRBJ1-1; 8 bases fit TRBD1. Germline assignment: CDR1 MNHEY and CDR2 SVGAGI. V lost 5 bases and J lost 4; bases outside the gene matches: 3. The CDR3 is 13 amino acids. The CDR3 loop is CASSQGASTEAFF. DNA of the CDR3: TGTGCCAGCAGTCAGGGGGCCAGCACTGAAGCTTTCTTT.

The genes are TRBV15 and TRBJ2-2; TRBD1 agrees at 8 bases. Germline CDR1 is LNHNV and CDR2 is YYDKDF (reference sequence). V was clipped by 6 bases and J by 1 base; unmatched bases: 19. CDR3 size: 20 residues. The CDR3 sequence is CATRYLRDRHPNLNTGELFF. DNA of the CDR3: TGTGCCACCAGATACCTCCGGGACAGGCACCCAAATCTGAACACCGGGGAGCTGTTTTTT.

The chain couples TRBV30 to TRBJ1-1; no definite D call. V lost 2 bases, J lost 5 bases, and 12 bases lay in between. The V gene's germline CDR1 is GTSNPN and CDR2 SVGIG (reference sequence). The CDR3 length is 13 residues. Written as DNA, the CDR3 is TGTGCCTGGAGTCAATTTTCGAGGACTGAAGCTTTCTTT. Amino acid sequence: CAWSQFSRTEAFF.

The chain couples TRBV5-4 to TRBJ1-1, with 11 bases aligning to TRBD1. Germline CDR1 reads SGHNT; CDR2 reads YYREEE (reference sequence). The CDR3 is made up of 16 amino acids. The V and J ends lost 0 bases and 5 bases, in that order; junction bases with no gene match: 6. The CDR3 protein is CASSLAGQGAKTEAFF. The DNA for the CDR3 is TGTGCCAGCAGCTTGGCAGGACAGGGGGCGAAGACTGAAGCTTTCTTT.

This clone came up a few times. The V call is TRBV5-1, the J call TRBJ1-1; no definite D call. Trimming shortened V by 3 bases and J by 6 bases, and 6 bases separated the two germline ends. The CDR3 is made up of 11 amino acids. Germline V gives CDR1 SGHRS, CDR2 YFSETQ. The CDR3 loop reads CASSYGPEAFF. DNA for the CDR3: TGCGCCAGCAGCTATGGCCCTGAAGCTTTCTTT.

This chain connects TRBV5-4 to TRBJ2-1; 7 bases match TRBD1. V trimming: 4 bases; J trimming: 7 bases; junction bases outside the gene matches: 11. The CDR3 runs to 15 residues. Germline V lookup: CDR1 SGHNT, CDR2 YYREEE (reference sequence). CDR3 DNA: TGTGCCAGCAGCCTACTTACGAACAGGGGAAATGAGCAGTTCTTC. Protein product: CASSLLTNRGNEQFF. Drawing the rest from reference TRBV5-4 and TRBJ2-1, the complete variable domain is ETGVTQSPTHLIKTRGQQVTLRCSSQSGHNTVSWYQQALGQGPQFIFQYYREEENGRGNFPPRFSGLQFPNYSSELNVNALELDDSALYLCASSLLTNRGNEQFFGPGTRLTVL.

In its sample, this clone was seen a few times. The chain employs TRBV11-2 and TRBJ1-3; no definite D call. The V gene lost 4 bases and the J gene lost 4 bases, with 11 bases spanning the gap. This CDR3 contains 14 residues. The germline gives CDR1 SGHAT, CDR2 FQNNGV. The CDR3 spells CASSSPRRGNTIYF. CDR3 nucleotides: TGTGCCAGCAGCTCCCCTCGCCGGGGAAACACCATATATTTT.

J is TRBJ1-4 and V is TRBV4-2; TRBD1 agrees at 11 bases. Germline V lookup: CDR1 LGHNA, CDR2 YNFKEQ. This CDR3 has 16 amino acids. Trimming took 0 bases from V and 8 from J; bases not matched to a gene: 5. CDR3 residues: CASSQEGQGVREKLFF. The CDR3 DNA sequence: TGTGCCAGCAGCCAAGAGGGACAGGGGGTGCGGGAAAAACTGTTTTTT.

Concerning this clone: The junction departs from germline at one end; a sequencing error may be responsible. The chain couples TRBV7-9 to TRBJ2-6; TRBD1 matches 9 bases. The CDR3 length is 17 residues. The germline V gene has CDR1 SEHNR and CDR2 FQNEAQ (reference sequence). This chain's CDR3 is CTSSRDRAISGANVLTF. The CDR3 DNA reads as TGTACCAGCAGCCGGGACAGGGCAATCTCTGGGGCCAACGTCCTGACTTTC.

The chain has TRBV7-8 and TRBJ1-1, with a tentative D call TRBD1 (5 bases). This CDR3 is built from 12 residues. Germline CDR1 is SGHVS and CDR2 is FQNEAQ. Between the trimmed V and J ends, which lost 5 bases and 6 bases, there was a span of 10 bases. The CDR3 here is CASSAGHAEAFF. CDR3 coding DNA: TGTGCCAGCAGCGCTGGACACGCTGAAGCTTTCTTT.

The gene calls are TRBV4-3 and TRBJ1-1, with a possible D match to TRBD1 (5 bases). CDR1 is LGHNA, CDR2 YSLEER, per germline. The CDR3 contains 14 residues. V was trimmed by 0 bases and J by 3 bases, leaving 8 bases between them. The CDR3 loop is CASSQDAGYTEAFF. CDR3 nucleotide sequence: TGCGCCAGCAGCCAAGACGCAGGGTACACTGAAGCTTTCTTT.